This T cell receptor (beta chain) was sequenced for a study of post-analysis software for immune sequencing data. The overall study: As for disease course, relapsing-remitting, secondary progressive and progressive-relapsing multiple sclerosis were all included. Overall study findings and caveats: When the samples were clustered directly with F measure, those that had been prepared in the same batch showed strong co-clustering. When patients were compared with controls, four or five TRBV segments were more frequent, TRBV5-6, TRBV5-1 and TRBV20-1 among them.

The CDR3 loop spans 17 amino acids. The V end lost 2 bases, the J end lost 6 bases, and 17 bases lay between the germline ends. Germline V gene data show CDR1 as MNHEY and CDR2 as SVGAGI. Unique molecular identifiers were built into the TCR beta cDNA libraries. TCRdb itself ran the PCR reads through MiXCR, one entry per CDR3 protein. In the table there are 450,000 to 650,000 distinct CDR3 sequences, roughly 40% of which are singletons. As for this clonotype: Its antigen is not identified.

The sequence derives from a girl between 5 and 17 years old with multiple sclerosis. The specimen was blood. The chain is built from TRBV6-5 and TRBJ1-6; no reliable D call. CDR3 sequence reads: CASSYLVGFRGNSPLHF. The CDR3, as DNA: TGTGCCAGCAGTTACCTCGTAGGGTTTCGGGGTAATTCACCCCTCCACTTT.